This is a list of T cell receptor beta chains from one sample in a study of blood T cells in healthy people across ages. TCRdb re-analysed the 5' RACE reads in MiXCR, keeping a single row per CDR3 protein. The data contain 700,000 to 850,000 distinct CDR3 sequences, under 40% of them seen just once; the ten biggest clones take up 13%. The sample comprised blood. The receptors derive from a man aged 18 to 30 in good health. The CDR3 runs from the conserved cysteine through the conserved F or W. D genes are given only for firm matches. Not every row has a clone size; where given, it reads once, few, many or a size class.

.	TRBV5-1	.	TRBJ1-1	TGCGCCAGCAGCTTGCTGGGACACACGAACACTGAAGCTTTCTTT	CASSLLGHTNTEAFF
.	TRBV20-1	.	TRBJ1-6	TGCAGTGCTTTCGACAGGCCACAGTCACCCCTCCACTTT	CSAFDRPQSPLHF
.	TRBV2	.	TRBJ1-5	TGTGCCAGCAGTGAATCTGGGGGAAGTCAGCCCCAGCATTTT	CASSESGGSQPQHF
.	TRBV19	few	TRBJ2-7	TGTGCCAGTAGGATATACGGGACCTCCTACGAGCAGTACTTC	CASRIYGTSYEQYF
TRBD1	TRBV29-1	.	TRBJ1-2	TGCAGCGACGGACAGGTTGACGGCTACACCTTC	CSDGQVDGYTF
TRBD1	TRBV20-1	.	TRBJ2-1	TGCAGTGCTAGAGAGGACAGGGTTTTGGATGAGCAGTTCTTC	CSAREDRVLDEQFF
.	TRBV10-3	many	TRBJ2-7	TGTGCCATCAGGGAAGACTTACAGGGAAAGTACGAGCAGTACTTC	CAIREDLQGKYEQYF
.	TRBV5-6	many	TRBJ2-4	TGTGCCAGCAGCTTGGTGGACCGACAAAAAAACATTCAGTACTTC	CASSLVDRQKNIQYF
TRBD1	TRBV9	.	TRBJ2-5	TGTGCCAGCAGCGTACGAGCCGGGACAGACGTAAAAAACATCCAGTACTTC	CASSVRAGTDVKNIQYF
.	TRBV10-3	few	TRBJ1-5	TGTGCCATCAGTGAGTCAACAGAAGGTCAGCCCCAGCATTTT	CAISESTEGQPQHF
.	TRBV13	few	TRBJ2-3	TGTGCCAGCAGCTTAACAGTCTCAGGACCCGATACGCAGTATTTT	CASSLTVSGPDTQYF
.	TRBV10-3	few	TRBJ1-2	TGTGCCATCAGTGGCCCCAGCGGGGGTACTAACTATGGCTACACCTTC	CAISGPSGGTNYGYTF
TRBD1	TRBV28	.	TRBJ2-7	TGTGCCAGCAGTTTATATCCAGGGGGAAAAGATGGTAGCTCCTACGAGCAGTACTTC	CASSLYPGGKDGSSYEQYF
TRBD1	TRBV20-1	few	TRBJ2-1	TGCAGTGTTGGGACAGGGGTACGGAATGAGCAGTTCTTC	CSVGTGVRNEQFF
.	TRBV7-9	few	TRBJ2-7	TGTGCCAGCAGCTTACTCCTTGGGAGGGAGCAGTACTTC	CASSLLLGREQYF
TRBD1	TRBV5-1	.	TRBJ2-1	TGCGTCAGCTACCCAGGGGGCGGATCAAATGAGCAGTTCTTC	CVSYPGGGSNEQFF